This T cell receptor (beta chain) was sequenced during a study of blood T cell repertoires in COVID-19. Individuals aged 18 to 89 years were recruited from 24 US areas. Each participant's cohort was designated according to participant-reported clinical history. V gave up 4 bases and J gave up 2 bases; unmatched junction bases: 12. The CDR3 runs to 17 residues. Looked up from germline, CDR1 is SEHNR and CDR2 is FQNEAQ (reference sequence). The table came from immunoSEQ multiplex PCR; TCRdb's copy has only in-frame clones and leaves some out. The table shows about 180,000 clones, with roughly 85% occurring only once.

The TCR originated in a man in his forties who had recovered from COVID-19. The chain joins TRBV7-9 to TRBJ2-3; 7 positions match TRBD2. Sample: PBMCs or T cells enriched from blood (not recorded which). CDR3 in DNA: TGTGCCAGCAGCTGGGGGAGGGCTCTAGCGGACACAGATACGCAGTATTTT. Translating it yields CASSWGRALADTDTQYF.